Given below is one T cell receptor beta chain in context. The antigen remains unidentified. The trim removed 8 bases at V and 4 bases at J, leaving 7 bases unmatched. Germline V lookup: CDR1 LNHDA, CDR2 SQIVND (reference sequence). This CDR3 comprises 14 residues. Assay: immunoSEQ multiplex PCR; the TCRdb copy retains only in-frame clones and omits some. Among under 140,000 clones listed, 70% to 90% were seen once. The entry originates in a study of T cell responses to AZD1222 COVID-19 vaccine. Findings of the study overall: The donor cohort was predominantly white British with a female majority, and clonal diversity may have been underestimated. Recipients of AZD1222 seropositive at baseline numbered only six or seven. Close to half of spike-specific TCRs reportedly recognize unmutated variant regions. Vaccine-associated CD4 TCRs spanned spike, dominant at 160-218 and 743-854.

The material was peripheral blood, obtained on day 0 of AZD1222 vaccination. The clonotype originates from an adult in good health. The rearrangement links TRBV19 to TRBJ2-2; 7 bases align to TRBD2. Here the CDR3 reads CASRRPSGTGELFF. The CDR3 DNA follows: TGTGCCAGTCGCCGGCCTAGCGGCACCGGGGAGCTGTTTTTT.